This T cell receptor (beta chain) was observed in a study of cytomegalovirus exposure and HLA in healthy donors. Study overall: Genetic ancestry analysis placed 81% of the approximately 390 donors that were genotyped in the Caucasian-associated cluster.

With V trimmed by 2 bases and J by 7 bases, 3 bases remained unmatched. The V gene's germline CDR1 is SGHNT and CDR2 YYREEE (reference sequence). The CDR3 runs 13 residues. For this clone: Its antigen is unknown.

Broader study findings: The only immune exposure information that was available was CMV serostatus.

The PCR ran on 60 Vbeta and 13 Jbeta primers. Here immunoSEQ multiplex PCR was the method, and the copy in TCRdb shows in-frame clones only, minus some. Among some 140,000 clones listed, around 80% were seen once. This clonotype originated in a man aged 25 to 45 in good health and CMV-seronegative. The rearrangement joins TRBV5-4 to TRBJ2-1; TRBD1 aligns across 7 bases. The material sequenced was PBMCs. In nucleotides, the CDR3 is TGTGCCAGCAGCTTTGACAGGGTAAATGAGCAGTTCTTC. This sequence encodes CASSFDRVNEQFF.